This is a list of T cell receptor beta chains from one sample in a study of blood T cell repertoires in COVID-19. The table came from immunoSEQ multiplex PCR; TCRdb's copy has only in-frame clones and leaves some out. The table has 190,000 or so clones, around nine tenths seen once. Sample: peripheral blood. The receptors were sampled from a woman between 18 and 29 years old who had recovered from COVID-19. Both conserved end residues are part of each CDR3. D genes are given only for firm matches. Part of the rows lack a size; the others show once, few, many or a class for expanded clones.

d_gene	v_gene	abundance	j_gene	CDR3nt	CDR3aa
TRBD1	TRBV5-1	-	TRBJ1-2	TGCGCCAGCAGCTCAGGGACAGGTCAAAACTATGGCTACACCTTC	CASSSGTGQNYGYTF
-	TRBV7-6	-	TRBJ1-4	TGTGCCAGCAGCTTAGAGTTGGGAGGGACTAATGAAAAACTGTTTTTT	CASSLELGGTNEKLFF
TRBD1	TRBV19	-	TRBJ2-2	TGTGCCAGTACCGACAGGGGGAACACCGGGGAGCTGTTTTTT	CASTDRGNTGELFF
-	TRBV7-2	-	TRBJ2-4	TGTGCCAGCAGCTTAGCCGGACAGCCGACCAAAAACATTCAGTACTTC	CASSLAGQPTKNIQYF
-	TRBV7-3	-	TRBJ2-1	TGTGCCAGCAGCCTCCCCGCACACGATGAGCAGTTCTTC	CASSLPAHDEQFF
-	TRBV6-6	-	TRBJ2-7	TGTGCCAGCAGTTACTTCGGTAGCGAGCAGTACTTC	CASSYFGSEQYF
TRBD1	TRBV5-4	-	TRBJ2-5	TGTGCCAGCAGCTGGCCCGGGACAGAGAAAGAGACCCAGTACTTC	CASSWPGTEKETQYF
TRBD1	TRBV4-1	-	TRBJ2-7	TGCGCCAGCAGCCAAGCAGAGACAGGGGGCGAATACGAGCAGTACTTC	CASSQAETGGEYEQYF
-	TRBV11-3	-	TRBJ2-2	TGTGCCAGCAGCTTATCTTCGGGTGGCGGGGAGCTGTTTTTT	CASSLSSGGGELFF
-	TRBV6-1	-	TRBJ1-4	TGTGCCAGCAGTAGACAGGTTGAAAAACTGTTTTTT	CASSRQVEKLFF
TRBD1	TRBV29-1	once	TRBJ1-1	TGCAGCGCCGACAGGGGTGGCACTGAAGCTTTCTTT	CSADRGGTEAFF
TRBD1	TRBV7-6	-	TRBJ2-7	TGTGCCAGCAGCTTAGTCCGACAGGGAGTCGGCGAGCAGTACTTC	CASSLVRQGVGEQYF
TRBD1	TRBV4-3	-	TRBJ1-1	TGCGCCAGCAGCCAAGAATGGGGGACAGGGTCTTTTGGAGCTTTCTTT	CASSQEWGTGSFGAFF
TRBD2	TRBV7-2	-	TRBJ2-7	TGTGCCAGCAGCCCGCGGGGGGGTTCCGGCTACGAGCAGTACTTC	CASSPRGGSGYEQYF
-	TRBV6-4	-	TRBJ1-3	TGTGCCAGCAGTGACGCGGGGGCGTCTGGAAACACCATATATTTT	CASSDAGASGNTIYF
-	TRBV6-5	-	TRBJ1-2	TGTGCCTCCTCCCCCTACGGGCTGGGGGCGCACGGCTACACCTTC	CASSPYGLGAHGYTF
TRBD2	TRBV6-8	-	TRBJ2-1	TGTGCCAGCAGTTATACTAGCGGGGGGGCTCTCAATGAGCAGTTCTTC	CASSYTSGGALNEQFF
-	TRBV5-1	-	TRBJ1-2	TGCGCCAGCAGCTTGGAAGCGGACTATGGCTACACCTTC	CASSLEADYGYTF
-	TRBV25-1	once	TRBJ1-1	TGTGCCAGCAGTGAGCCGACAGGTTTGAACACTGAAGCTTTCTTT	CASSEPTGLNTEAFF
-	TRBV5-1	-	TRBJ2-1	TGCGCCAGCAGCTTAGCGGGAAGGGGGGCCAATGAGCAGTTCTTC	CASSLAGRGANEQFF
-	TRBV7-2	-	TRBJ2-7	TGTGCCAGCAGCTCCCGACGGGGTGGCGAGCAGTACTTC	CASSSRRGGEQYF
TRBD2	TRBV2	-	TRBJ2-5	TGTGCCAGCAACCGACTAGCGGGGGGGCGTGAGACCCAGTACTTC	CASNRLAGGRETQYF
TRBD2	TRBV7-9	-	TRBJ2-5	TGTGCCAGCAGCTCCGGCCGAGCCGGCGGGGGGACGGAGACCCAGTACTTC	CASSSGRAGGGTETQYF
-	TRBV18	-	TRBJ2-1	TGTGCCAGCTCACCGGCAAACACAGGGCAGGGGGGGCAGTTCTTC	CASSPANTGQGGQFF
TRBD2	TRBV19	-	TRBJ2-3	TGTGCCAGTAGCCCGGGACTACTCACAGATACGCAGTATTTT	CASSPGLLTDTQYF
-	TRBV19	-	TRBJ2-1	TGTGCCACTCGCAGCTCCTACAATGAGCAGTTCTTC	CATRSSYNEQFF
-	TRBV6-6	-	TRBJ1-5	TGTGCCAGCAGAGGGGACACCAGCAATCAGCCCCAGCATTTT	CASRGDTSNQPQHF
-	TRBV5-6	once	TRBJ1-2	TGTGCCAGCAGCTTGGGTGGCAGGGGCGGAATCGGCTACACCTTC	CASSLGGRGGIGYTF
TRBD1	TRBV27	-	TRBJ2-4	TGTGCCAGCACGGACAGGGGAACCATTCAGTACTTC	CASTDRGTIQYF
-	TRBV5-1	-	TRBJ1-4	TGCGCCAGCAGCTTTTTCGGGGTTCCTAATGAAAAACTGTTTTTT	CASSFFGVPNEKLFF
-	TRBV5-8	-	TRBJ1-5	TGTGCCAGCAGCTTGGAAGCTGGGGGCTATCAGCCCCAGCATTTT	CASSLEAGGYQPQHF
-	TRBV9	-	TRBJ2-1	TGTGCCAGCAGCACCCGGACAGCTAATGAGCAGTTCTTC	CASSTRTANEQFF
TRBD1	TRBV5-1	-	TRBJ2-1	TGCGCCAGCAGCTTGCATGGACAGGGTGTCGATGAGCAGTTCTTC	CASSLHGQGVDEQFF
-	TRBV5-8	-	TRBJ2-5	TGTGCCAGCAGCCCCGACTCCCGCAAGACCCAGTACTTC	CASSPDSRKTQYF
TRBD2	TRBV10-3	-	TRBJ2-1	TGTGCCATCAAGGCCCTAGCGGGGGGTATGAACAATGAGCAGTTCTTC	CAIKALAGGMNNEQFF
TRBD2	TRBV15	once	TRBJ2-3	TGTGCCACCAGCTTGCAAGCGGGGGCGACCACAGATACGCAGTATTTT	CATSLQAGATTDTQYF
TRBD1	TRBV28	-	TRBJ2-7	TGTGCCAGCAGGCCCGGGACAGGGAACCCCGAGCAGTACTTC	CASRPGTGNPEQYF
TRBD1	TRBV11-2	-	TRBJ1-6	TGTGCCAGCAGCTTAATCGGACAGGGGGTTTCCCCCCTCCACTTT	CASSLIGQGVSPLHF
-	TRBV3-1/TRBV3-2	-	TRBJ1-2	TGTGCCAGCAGCCTCCCAGCCGGGGGCTACACCTTC	CASSLPAGGYTF
-	TRBV2	-	TRBJ1-5	TGTGCCAGCAGTGGACAAGGCGGGAAAAATCAGCCCCAGCATTTT	CASSGQGGKNQPQHF
-	TRBV7-2	-	TRBJ1-1	TGTGCCAGCAGGTCCAGTAACACTGAAGCTTTCTTT	CASRSSNTEAFF
TRBD2	TRBV7-9	-	TRBJ2-1	TGTGCCAGCAGCTTAGCCCGACTAGCGGGGATTTACAATGAGCAGTTCTTC	CASSLARLAGIYNEQFF
-	TRBV27	-	TRBJ2-1	TGTGCCAGCAGTTTACGGGGGGCAGTTGTATATGAGCAGTTCTTC	CASSLRGAVVYEQFF
-	TRBV5-4	once	TRBJ1-1	TGTGCCAGCAGCTTTCGGGGGGGTAACACTGAAGCTTTCTTT	CASSFRGGNTEAFF
-	TRBV7-2	-	TRBJ2-2	TGTGCCAGCAGCCCAGGCCGCCCCATCGGTGCCGGGGAGCTGTTTTTT	CASSPGRPIGAGELFF
-	TRBV4-1	-	TRBJ2-2	TGCGCCAGCAGCCACACGATTAGTGGGACTTACACCGGGGAGCTGTTTTTT	CASSHTISGTYTGELFF